A selection of T cell receptor beta chains follows, all from one sample in a study of radiation and T cells in renal cell carcinoma. Clones were read by immunoSEQ multiplex PCR, and TCRdb kept only the in-frame ones, dropping some. The data hold 60,000 to 80,000 clones, with roughly 82% observed a single time. The source material was blood, sampled from a patient whose treatment included radiotherapy and nephrectomy. The receptors were sampled from a man between 60 and 75 years old with renal cell carcinoma. Each CDR3 is given without its conserved first and last residue. D genes are given only for firm matches.

TRBV27	TRBJ1-1	-	12	ASSPHTSNTEAF
TRBV6-5	TRBJ2-7	TRBD1	12	ASRTGVYDYEQY
TRBV5-8	TRBJ1-1	-	9	ASSYSLEAF
TRBV19	TRBJ2-7	TRBD1	11	ASMGHRGYEQY
TRBV7-2	TRBJ2-7	-	10	ASSFQGYEQY
TRBV7-9	TRBJ1-2	-	11	ASGDYRVQAYT
TRBV7-9	TRBJ1-6	-	13	ASSLVDGDASPLH
TRBV28	TRBJ1-3	-	12	ASTYGTPGNTIY
TRBV4-1	TRBJ2-7	-	15	ASSQAWARGRTYEQY
TRBV5-1	TRBJ2-7	-	12	ASSPSWGFYEQY
TRBV5-1	TRBJ2-3	TRBD2	13	ASSLVAGRTDTQY
TRBV9	TRBJ1-6	-	15	ASSRSGDIELYSPLH
TRBV6-1	TRBJ1-5	-	12	ASSERRGDQPQH
TRBV21-1	TRBJ2-1	-	13	ASKRGTGRYNEQF